This entry lists 6 T cell receptor beta chains sequenced from one sample in a study of CD8 T cells in Susac syndrome. The RNA input was about 0.5 to 1 ug, and it was reverse transcribed with random hexamers. Each CDR3 protein is one row after TCRdb ran MiXCR on the immunoSEQ multiplex PCR reads. Of 160,000 or so distinct CDR3 sequences listed, 85% to 95% are singletons. Sample: CD8+ T cells from PBMCs. The receptors come from a human donor with multiple sclerosis.

The chain employs TRBV4-2 and TRBJ2-7; D unresolved. Germline CDR1 reads LGHNA; CDR2 reads YNFKEQ. The CDR3 extends over 13 amino acids. V gave up 0 bases and J gave up 5 bases, with 8 bases separating them. CDR3 nucleotides: TGTGCCAGCAGCCAAGAACCCGGAGACGAGCAGTACTTC. This encodes CASSQEPGDEQYF.

The chain employs TRBV4-1 and TRBJ2-3; D assignment may be TRBD1 or TRBD2 (6 bases each). Germline V gene lookup returns CDR1 MGHRA and CDR2 YSYEKL. The germline V and J ends were trimmed by 0 bases and 4 bases, with 14 bases remaining between them. The CDR3 runs to 16 residues. CDR3 in amino acids: CASSQEPTGAADTQYF. CDR3 DNA: TGCGCCAGCAGCCAAGAGCCGACGGGGGCAGCAGATACGCAGTATTTT.

In its sample, this clonotype was seen a few times. This chain joins TRBV7-9 and TRBJ1-2; no clear D gene. V was shortened by 4 bases and J by 8 bases, with 11 bases between the two germline ends. The CDR3 covers 12 residues. Germline loops: CDR1 SEHNR, CDR2 FQNEAQ (reference sequence). CDR3 nucleotides: TGTGCCAGCAGCTCCGGCGGGGTCGGCTACACCTTC. This sequence encodes CASSSGGVGYTF.

V gene TRBV27 combines with J gene TRBJ1-2; TRBD1 agrees at 8 bases. After removal of 5 bases from V and 4 bases from J, the junction contained 6 bases not matched to a gene. Germline values: CDR1 MNHEY, CDR2 SMNVEV (reference sequence). The CDR3 length is 14 residues. The CDR3 nucleotides are TGTGCCAGCAGTACAGGGGGTGGAAGCTATGGCTACACCTTC. Translated: CASSTGGGSYGYTF.

The CDR3 region is CASSLLSGSSTDTQYF. In DNA, the CDR3 is TGCGCCAGCAGCCTCCTCAGCGGGTCTAGCACAGATACGCAGTATTTT. The V gene is TRBV4-1, the J gene TRBJ2-3; weak D call: TRBD2 (6 bases). The germline V gene has CDR1 MGHRA and CDR2 YSYEKL. Between the trimmed V and J ends, which lost 4 bases and 0 bases, there was a span of 14 bases. This CDR3 has 16 amino acids.

In this sample, this clonotype turned up a few times. The gene calls are TRBV5-1 and TRBJ2-5; 10 nucleotides agree with TRBD1. V lost 0 bases and J lost 4; bases outside the gene matches: 6. CDR3 length: 16 amino acids. Germline V lookup: CDR1 SGHRS, CDR2 YFSETQ. The CDR3: CASSLGDRGQRETQYF. The CDR3 DNA follows: TGCGCCAGCAGCTTGGGAGACAGGGGGCAGCGAGAGACCCAGTACTTC.